The rows below give T cell receptor beta chains drawn from one sample of a study of T cell responses to AZD1222 COVID-19 vaccine. Measured with immunoSEQ multiplex PCR; TCRdb has only the in-frame clones, and not every one. The sample gives around 120,000 clones, 92% of which show up once; 1.5% to 2% is in the top ten. The starting material was peripheral blood, obtained 28 days after the second AZD1222 dose. These receptors came from an adult who received the AZD1222 COVID-19 vaccine. The conserved cysteine and the conserved F or W are not part of the CDR3 here.

CDR3 protein,V gene,J gene
ASTPGETGANVLT,TRBV19,TRBJ2-6
ASKNQGNTEAF,TRBV19,TRBJ1-1
ASSSDRDLWGYT,TRBV5-6,TRBJ1-2
ASSLSGHGYT,TRBV27,TRBJ1-2
ASSQMAGSSPLH,TRBV14,TRBJ1-6
ASSQLAGSSYNEQF,TRBV7-3,TRBJ2-1
ASSRTGTSSSYEQY,TRBV7-8,TRBJ2-7
ASSLSGDSGSGNTIY,TRBV5-5,TRBJ1-3
ASSIAGKYYGYT,TRBV19,TRBJ1-2
ASSLWRALNTGELF,TRBV7-2,TRBJ2-2
ASSGGQVYEQY,TRBV2,TRBJ2-7
ASSEREGLNNEQF,TRBV5-1,TRBJ2-1
ASSLPASNQPQH,TRBV16,TRBJ1-5
ASSFLGQGFSPLH,TRBV7-3,TRBJ1-6
ASSSGFTVNTEAF,TRBV5-1,TRBJ1-1
ASTGGPDTGELF,TRBV19,TRBJ2-2
ASSLQGVTITGELF,TRBV7-3,TRBJ2-2
ASSLYDRFREY,TRBV14,TRBJ2-3
ASSTRGTSRYEQY,TRBV7-3,TRBJ2-7
ATSRGGSLYEQY,TRBV15,TRBJ2-7
ASRRGQGSEPQH,TRBV6-5,TRBJ1-5
ASSLTRNEQF,TRBV5-6,TRBJ2-1
ASSEPNYEQY,TRBV2,TRBJ2-7
ASSYWAGGTNEQY,TRBV6-2/TRBV6-3,TRBJ2-7
ASSQAGTNYGYT,TRBV4-1,TRBJ1-2
ASSEKPGGEQY,TRBV7-9,TRBJ2-7
ASSLDRLNTEAF,TRBV7-9,TRBJ1-1
SVEVGTLYEQY,TRBV29-1,TRBJ2-7
ASATGSATNEKLF,TRBV6-5,TRBJ1-4
ASSRSDRFNEKLF,TRBV7-9,TRBJ1-4
ASRSTSSTDTQY,TRBV21-1,TRBJ2-3
ASSADRAAYRGYT,TRBV9,TRBJ1-2
ASSYVRDAEEQF,TRBV7-8,TRBJ2-1
ASSLGQPYEQY,TRBV12-3/TRBV12-4,TRBJ2-7